This TCR beta chain stems from a study of blood T cell repertoires in COVID-19 (dated by TCRdb to about 2020). As for the study more broadly: The collaborator samples originated in the United States, Italy and Spain and spanned the acute and convalescent phases of COVID-19. The material from the prospective study consisted of cDNA or gDNA derived from T cells, B-cell-depleted T cells, or PBMCs. Subjects who had been exposed to COVID-19, were actively infected with it, or had recovered from it provided the deeply sampled blood TCRbeta repertoires that made up the dataset. A freely available public database, intended as a resource for researchers studying the immune response to SARS-CoV-2, is where the repertoires were released. Samples were obtained from the ongoing ImmuneRACE study (first 160 participants) and from about 1,300 subjects provided by 6 global collaborators. Nearly every sample came with metadata listing a de-identified subject ID, COVID-19 status, age in years and sex. HLA class I and class II types, where available, came from metadata supplied by the sample provider rather than from assay-based typing. The investigation overall reported the following: How much clinical and demographic metadata was included differed by source and by participant, and the metadata was provided uncurated.

The germline V gene provides CDR1 SGHDT and CDR2 YYEEEE. V is trimmed back by 3 bases and J by 2 bases, and the junction contains 6 bases that no gene match accounts for. The CDR3 covers 17 residues, taking in both the cysteine and the phenylalanine. Only the CDR3 DNA stays, 51 bases, in frame from base 1. In its sample, this clone was seen once. No cognate antigen has been identified for it. Nothing much larger sits one base from this clone, and base qualities are not available. Whole blood was collected in K2EDTA tubes by collaborating institutions according to the institutions' own protocols. Collaborator samples were shipped for TCRbeta analysis as frozen whole blood, isolated PBMCs, or DNA extracted from either sample type. The immunoSEQ Assay, a bias-controlled multiplex PCR, was used to amplify TCRbeta CDR3 regions from genomic DNA. The authors' analysis ran thus. Nucleated cell counts per sample were estimated from amplification of reference gene primers within the assay. Sequence reads were collapsed and filtered to measure the absolute abundance of every unique TCRbeta CDR3 rearrangement. Productive Simpson clonality was computed per sample as the square root of Simpson's diversity index over productive rearrangements. TCRdb's version of the immuneACCESS table is confined to in-frame rearrangements and falls short of the full clone set. An unresolved V gene accounts for under half of the shortfall where checked; the remainder is of unknown origin. V, J and clone size are taken as reported in that table, and D and trimming were inferred from the DNA itself. The sample has around 230,000 clones on record, around four fifths of them singletons. Of the sample, 9.5% to 15% is held by the ten largest clones.

Sequencing was carried out using peripheral blood. The chain is made from TRBV5-6 and TRBJ2-3, with TRBD2 matching 13 junction bases. The origin of this receptor is a woman in her sixties or seventies with active or convalescent COVID-19. The DNA sequence is TGTGCCAGCAGCTACGAACTAGCGGGGGGGTTCACAGATACGCAGTATTTT. Its amino acids are CASSYELAGGFTDTQYF.